These 13 T cell receptor beta chains share one sample of origin, sequenced in a study of CD8 T cells in Susac syndrome. Random-hexamer reverse transcription was applied to roughly 0.5 to 1 ug RNA. Each CDR3 protein gets one entry after TCRdb re-called the immunoSEQ multiplex PCR reads with MiXCR. This sample has some 57,000 distinct CDR3 sequences, with approximately 92% found just once. Sequencing was done on a sample of CD8+ T cells from PBMCs. The receptors were sampled from a human donor in good health.

The V and J genes are TRBV6-2 or TRBV6-3 and TRBJ2-2; no firm D call. Trimming took 4 bases from V and 7 from J, leaving 22 bases between them. Germline V gene lookup returns CDR1 MNHEY and CDR2 SVGEGT. The CDR3 sequence is 17 residues long. The CDR3 loop reads CASSSASDSIQYGELFF. In nucleotides, the CDR3 is TGTGCCAGCAGTTCCGCCTCCGACTCGATTCAATACGGGGAGCTGTTTTTT.

J is TRBJ1-1 and V is TRBV6-2 or TRBV6-3, with D perhaps matching TRBD1 (6 bases). The germline V gene encodes CDR1 MNHEY and CDR2 SVGEGT. V lost 6 bases to trimming and J lost 5 bases, with 10 bases between them. This CDR3 has 12 residues. In DNA form, the CDR3 reads TGTGCCAGCAGGACAGGAGGTACTGAAGCTTTCTTT. It yields the protein CASRTGGTEAFF.

The J gene is TRBJ1-4, the V gene TRBV27, with TRBD1 as a possible D gene (5 bases). Between the trimmed V and J ends, which lost 5 bases and 4 bases, there was a span of 14 bases. Germline V lookup: CDR1 MNHEY, CDR2 SMNVEV (reference sequence). The CDR3 is 15 amino acids. The CDR3 DNA sequence: TGTGCCAGCAGTCCGCGAGGGGATTTTAATGAAAAACTGTTTTTT. Its translation is CASSPRGDFNEKLFF.

The chain links TRBV27 to TRBJ2-3; perhaps TRBD2 as D (6 bases). The CDR3 covers 16 residues. V lost 2 bases and J lost 6, with 18 bases in between. In germline, CDR1 is MNHEY, CDR2 SMNVEV (reference sequence). The CDR3 here is CASSLGGSAFRDTQYF. In nucleotides, the CDR3 is TGTGCCAGCAGTTTAGGGGGGAGCGCGTTTAGGGATACGCAGTATTTT.

J is TRBJ2-3 and V is TRBV4-3; D assignment may be TRBD1 or TRBD2 (6 bases each). CDR1 is LGHNA and CDR2 is YSLEER in the germline V gene. The CDR3 has 16 residues. V lost 1 base, J lost 3 bases, and 14 bases lay in between. CDR3 DNA: TGCGCCAGCAGCCAAGGTTGGGGGGCAGAGACAGATACGCAGTATTTT. It yields the protein CASSQGWGAETDTQYF.

The chain is built from TRBV7-6 and TRBJ2-7; 16 nucleotides line up with TRBD2. Per the germline V gene, CDR1 is SGHVS and CDR2 is FNYEAQ. V was pared by 5 bases and J by 1 base, with 2 bases of the junction left unmatched. CDR3 size: 16 residues. CDR3 sequence: CASSQGLAGGSYEQYF. The CDR3 DNA sequence: TGTGCCAGCAGCCAGGGACTAGCGGGGGGGTCCTACGAGCAGTACTTC.

This chain joins TRBV6-5 and TRBJ1-6; D is unclear. In germline, CDR1 is MNHEY, CDR2 SVGAGI. Trimming stripped 9 bases from V and 0 bases from J, with 9 bases between. This CDR3 has 14 amino acids. CDR3 sequence: CASGPSSYNSPLHF. DNA of the CDR3: TGTGCCAGTGGGCCGAGCTCCTATAATTCACCCCTCCACTTT.

The sample holds a few counts of this clonotype. V gene TRBV29-1 combines with J gene TRBJ2-7; D possibly uses TRBD1 or TRBD2 (7 bases each). This CDR3 is 15 amino acids long. Germline assignment: CDR1 SQVTM and CDR2 ANQGSEA. V lost 6 bases, J lost 4 bases, and 22 bases lay in between. The CDR3 DNA is TGCAGCGTCCCAGGGGGGGGGACAGAAGGGTACGAGCAGTACTTC. As protein: CSVPGGGTEGYEQYF.

The chain is built from TRBV6-5 and TRBJ2-7, with TRBD1 identical over 8 bases. The CDR3 contains 16 residues. Germline assignment: CDR1 MNHEY and CDR2 SVGAGI. V shed 4 bases and J 4 bases; nucleotides not matched to a gene: 12. CDR3 bases: TGTGCCAGCAGTTTGAGTTCGCGACAGGGGTTTTACGAGCAGTACTTC. Its translation: CASSLSSRQGFYEQYF.

This chain's CDR3 is CASSYDINEQFF. CDR3 DNA: TGTGCCAGCAGCTACGACATTAATGAGCAGTTCTTC. The J gene is TRBJ2-1, the V gene TRBV6-6; D not resolved. This CDR3 is built from 12 residues. The germline gives CDR1 MNHNY, CDR2 SVGAGI (reference sequence). Trimming removed 6 bases from V and 7 bases from J, with 10 bases in between.

This clonotype was seen a single time. V gene TRBV29-1 combines with J gene TRBJ2-3; D might be TRBD2 (6 bases). CDR3 length equals 14 residues. Germline V lookup: CDR1 SQVTM, CDR2 ANQGSEA. The ends were cut back, 3 bases at V and 0 bases at J, with 10 bases in the middle. CDR3 region: CSVEWRDSTDTQYF. The CDR3 DNA sequence: TGCAGCGTTGAGTGGAGGGACAGCACAGATACGCAGTATTTT.

This chain joins TRBV10-3 and TRBJ2-3; possibly TRBD2 for D (6 bases). V was cut by 6 bases and J by 2 bases, with 18 bases left in between. The CDR3 loop spans 16 amino acids. The germline gives CDR1 ENHRY, CDR2 SYGVKD. The CDR3 loop reads CAISPAPGLNTDTQYF. CDR3 coding DNA: TGTGCCATCAGCCCAGCTCCGGGACTGAACACAGATACGCAGTATTTT.

This rearrangement joins TRBV4-2 to TRBJ2-3; 9 bases are shared with TRBD2. V lost 4 bases to trimming and J lost 6 bases; unmatched junction nucleotides: 11. The CDR3 totals 16 residues. Germline loops: CDR1 LGHNA, CDR2 YNFKEQ. CDR3 protein: CASSPYFAGGGDTQYF. DNA for the CDR3: TGTGCCAGCAGCCCCTACTTCGCGGGGGGGGGTGATACGCAGTATTTT.